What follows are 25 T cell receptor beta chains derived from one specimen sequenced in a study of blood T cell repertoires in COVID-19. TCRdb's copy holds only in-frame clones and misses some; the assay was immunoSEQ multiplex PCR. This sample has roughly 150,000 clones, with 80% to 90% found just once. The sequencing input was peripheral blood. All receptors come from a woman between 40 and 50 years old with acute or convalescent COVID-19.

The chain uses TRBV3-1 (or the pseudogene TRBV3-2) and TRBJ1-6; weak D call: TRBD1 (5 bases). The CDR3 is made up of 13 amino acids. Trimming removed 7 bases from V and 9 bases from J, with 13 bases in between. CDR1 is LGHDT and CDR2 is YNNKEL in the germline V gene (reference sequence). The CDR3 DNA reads TGTGCCAGCACCGCAAGGGGAAGTTCACCCCTCCACTTT. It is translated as CASTARGSSPLHF.

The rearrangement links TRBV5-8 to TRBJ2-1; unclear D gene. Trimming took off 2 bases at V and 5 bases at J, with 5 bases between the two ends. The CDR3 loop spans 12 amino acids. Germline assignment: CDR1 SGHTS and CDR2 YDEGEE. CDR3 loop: CASSFGDNEQFF. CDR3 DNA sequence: TGTGCCAGCAGCTTTGGAGACAATGAGCAGTTCTTC.

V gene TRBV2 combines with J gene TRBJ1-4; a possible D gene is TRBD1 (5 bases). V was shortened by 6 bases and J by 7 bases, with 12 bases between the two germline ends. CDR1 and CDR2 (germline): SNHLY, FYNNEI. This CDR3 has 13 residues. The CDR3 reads CASRGLRGEKLFF. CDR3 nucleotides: TGTGCCAGCAGGGGGTTAAGGGGTGAAAAACTGTTTTTT.

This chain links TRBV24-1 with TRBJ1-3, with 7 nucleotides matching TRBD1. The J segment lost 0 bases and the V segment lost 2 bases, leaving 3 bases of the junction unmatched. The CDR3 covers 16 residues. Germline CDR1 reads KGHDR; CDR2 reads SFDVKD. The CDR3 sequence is CATSDSQGYSGNTIYF. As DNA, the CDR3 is TGTGCCACCAGTGATTCACAGGGGTACTCTGGAAACACCATATATTTT.

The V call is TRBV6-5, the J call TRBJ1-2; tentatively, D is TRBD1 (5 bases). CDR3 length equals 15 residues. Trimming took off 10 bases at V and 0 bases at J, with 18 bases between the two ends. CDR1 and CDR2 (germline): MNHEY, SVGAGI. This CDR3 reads CATFIRGGSNYGYTF. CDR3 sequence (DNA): TGTGCCACCTTTATACGGGGGGGGTCTAACTATGGCTACACCTTC.

The CDR3 DNA reads TGTGCCAGCAGTTTACAGATGGGGGCTACCTACGAGCAGTACTTC. The encoded protein is CASSLQMGATYEQYF. The chain is built from TRBV28 and TRBJ2-7, with D perhaps matching TRBD1 (6 bases). Trimming removed 2 bases at V and 2 bases at J, with 13 bases between. Per the germline V gene, CDR1 is MDHEN and CDR2 is SYDVKM. The CDR3 loop spans 15 amino acids.

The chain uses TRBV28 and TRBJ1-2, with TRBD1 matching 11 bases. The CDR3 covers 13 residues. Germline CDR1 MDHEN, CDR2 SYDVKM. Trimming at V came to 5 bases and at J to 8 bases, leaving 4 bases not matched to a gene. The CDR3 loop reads CASSAGQGGGYTF. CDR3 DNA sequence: TGTGCCAGCAGTGCGGGACAGGGGGGGGGCTACACCTTC.

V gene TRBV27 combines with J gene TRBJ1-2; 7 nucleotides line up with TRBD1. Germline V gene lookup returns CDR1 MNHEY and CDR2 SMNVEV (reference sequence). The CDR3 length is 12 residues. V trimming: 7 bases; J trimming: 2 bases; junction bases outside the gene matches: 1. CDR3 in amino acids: CASMGQNYGYTF. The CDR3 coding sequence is TGTGCCAGCATGGGACAGAACTATGGCTACACCTTC.

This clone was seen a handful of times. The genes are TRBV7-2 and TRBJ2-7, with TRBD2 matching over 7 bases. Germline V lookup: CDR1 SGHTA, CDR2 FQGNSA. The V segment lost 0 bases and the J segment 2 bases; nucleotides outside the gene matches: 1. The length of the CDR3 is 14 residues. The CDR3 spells CASSLAGGPYEQYF. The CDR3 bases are TGTGCCAGCAGCTTAGCGGGAGGGCCCTACGAGCAGTACTTC.

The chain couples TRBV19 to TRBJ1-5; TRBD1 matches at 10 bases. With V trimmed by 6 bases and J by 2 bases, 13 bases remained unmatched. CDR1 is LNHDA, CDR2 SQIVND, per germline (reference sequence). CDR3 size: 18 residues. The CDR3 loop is CASRAPGTGVLGNQPQHF. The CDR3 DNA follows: TGTGCCAGTAGGGCACCCGGGACAGGGGTTTTGGGCAATCAGCCCCAGCATTTT.

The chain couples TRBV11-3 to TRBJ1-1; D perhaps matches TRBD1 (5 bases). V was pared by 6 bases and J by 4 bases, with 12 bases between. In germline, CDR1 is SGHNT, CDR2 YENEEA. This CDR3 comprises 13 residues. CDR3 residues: CASRGSGGTEAFF. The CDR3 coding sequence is TGTGCCAGCAGGGGGAGCGGGGGCACTGAAGCTTTCTTT.

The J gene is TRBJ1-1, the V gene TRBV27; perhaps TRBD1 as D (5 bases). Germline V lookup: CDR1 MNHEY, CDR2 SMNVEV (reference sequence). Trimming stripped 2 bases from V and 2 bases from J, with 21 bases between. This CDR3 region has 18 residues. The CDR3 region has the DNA TGTGCCAGCAGTTTACCCCCGGGTGGTACAGGCTACAACACTGAAGCTTTCTTT. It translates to CASSLPPGGTGYNTEAFF.

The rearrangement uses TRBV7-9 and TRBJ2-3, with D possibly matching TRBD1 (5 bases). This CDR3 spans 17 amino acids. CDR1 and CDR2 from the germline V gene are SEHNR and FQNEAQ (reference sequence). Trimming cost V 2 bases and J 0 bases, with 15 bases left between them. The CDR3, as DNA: TGTGCCAGCAGCTTATTAAGTAAGGGGATGAGCACAGATACGCAGTATTTT. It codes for CASSLLSKGMSTDTQYF.

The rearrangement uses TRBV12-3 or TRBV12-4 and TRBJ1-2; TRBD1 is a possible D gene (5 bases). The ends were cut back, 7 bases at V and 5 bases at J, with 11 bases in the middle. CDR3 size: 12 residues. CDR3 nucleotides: TGTGCCAGCACCCTGGGGGGGTATGGCTACACCTTC. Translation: CASTLGGYGYTF.

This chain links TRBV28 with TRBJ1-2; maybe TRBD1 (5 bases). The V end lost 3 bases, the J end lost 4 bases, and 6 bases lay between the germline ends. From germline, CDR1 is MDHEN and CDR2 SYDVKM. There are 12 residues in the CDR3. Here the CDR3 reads CASSFTGYGYTF. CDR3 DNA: TGTGCCAGCAGTTTCACAGGCTATGGCTACACCTTC.

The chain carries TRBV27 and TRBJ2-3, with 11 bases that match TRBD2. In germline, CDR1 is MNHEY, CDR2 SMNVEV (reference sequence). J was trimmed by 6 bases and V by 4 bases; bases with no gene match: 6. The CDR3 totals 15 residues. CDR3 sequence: CASSWTSGLLDTQYF. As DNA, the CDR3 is TGTGCCAGCAGTTGGACTAGCGGGTTGTTGGATACGCAGTATTTT.

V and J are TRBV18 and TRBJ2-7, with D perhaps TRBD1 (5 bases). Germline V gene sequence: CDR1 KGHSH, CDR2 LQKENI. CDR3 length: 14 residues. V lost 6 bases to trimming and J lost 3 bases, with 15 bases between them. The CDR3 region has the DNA TGTGCCAGCTCTAACCAGAGGCAGGGCTACGAGCAGTACTTC. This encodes CASSNQRQGYEQYF.

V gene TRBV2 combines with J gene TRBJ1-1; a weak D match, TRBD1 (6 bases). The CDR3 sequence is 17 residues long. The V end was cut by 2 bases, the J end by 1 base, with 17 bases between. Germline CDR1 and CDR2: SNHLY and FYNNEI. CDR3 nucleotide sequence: TGTGCCAGCAGTGAACGGCCCCGAGACAGGCCGAACACTGAAGCTTTCTTT. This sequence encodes CASSERPRDRPNTEAFF.

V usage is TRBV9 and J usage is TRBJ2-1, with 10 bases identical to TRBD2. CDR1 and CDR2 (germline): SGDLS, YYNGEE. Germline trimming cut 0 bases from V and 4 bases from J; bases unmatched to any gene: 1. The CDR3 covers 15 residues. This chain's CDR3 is CASSVETSGYNEQFF. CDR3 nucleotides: TGTGCCAGCAGCGTAGAGACTAGCGGGTACAATGAGCAGTTCTTC.

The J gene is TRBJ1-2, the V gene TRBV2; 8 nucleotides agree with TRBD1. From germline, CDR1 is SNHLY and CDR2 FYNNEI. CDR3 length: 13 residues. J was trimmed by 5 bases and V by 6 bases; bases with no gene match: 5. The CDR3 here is CASSGDRIYGYTF. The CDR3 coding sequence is TGTGCCAGCAGCGGGGACAGGATATATGGCTACACCTTC.

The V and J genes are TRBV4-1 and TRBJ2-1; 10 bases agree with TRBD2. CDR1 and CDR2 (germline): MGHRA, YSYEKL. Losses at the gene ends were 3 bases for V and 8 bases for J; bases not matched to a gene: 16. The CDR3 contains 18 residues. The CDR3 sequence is CASSHQGRMIAGGDEQFF. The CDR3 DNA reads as TGCGCCAGCAGCCACCAGGGACGGATGATAGCGGGAGGCGATGAGCAGTTCTTC.

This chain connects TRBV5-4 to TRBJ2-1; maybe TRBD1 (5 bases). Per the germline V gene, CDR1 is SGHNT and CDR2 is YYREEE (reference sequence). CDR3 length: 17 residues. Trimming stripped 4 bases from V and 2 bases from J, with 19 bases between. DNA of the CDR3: TGTGCCAGCAGCAAAGTGGCAGGGATGGGGCCCTACAATGAGCAGTTCTTC. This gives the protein CASSKVAGMGPYNEQFF.

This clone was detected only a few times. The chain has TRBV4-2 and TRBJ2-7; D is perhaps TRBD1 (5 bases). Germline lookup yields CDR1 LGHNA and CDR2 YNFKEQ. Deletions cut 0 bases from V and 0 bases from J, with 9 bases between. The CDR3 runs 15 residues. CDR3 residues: CASSQDLGDSYEQYF. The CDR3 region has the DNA TGTGCCAGCAGCCAAGATCTAGGGGACTCCTACGAGCAGTACTTC.

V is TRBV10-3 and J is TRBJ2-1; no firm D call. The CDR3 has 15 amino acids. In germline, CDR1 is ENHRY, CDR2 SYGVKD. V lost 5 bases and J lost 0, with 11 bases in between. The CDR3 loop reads CAISPRQDSYNEQFF. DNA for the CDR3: TGTGCCATCAGTCCGAGACAAGACTCCTACAATGAGCAGTTCTTC.

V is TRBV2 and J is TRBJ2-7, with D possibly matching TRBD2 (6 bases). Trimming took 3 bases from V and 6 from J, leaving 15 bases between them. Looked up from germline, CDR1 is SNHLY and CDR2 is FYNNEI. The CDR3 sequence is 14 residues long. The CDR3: CASSDLVIGGEQYF. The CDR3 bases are TGTGCCAGCAGTGATCTGGTTATCGGGGGCGAGCAGTACTTC.